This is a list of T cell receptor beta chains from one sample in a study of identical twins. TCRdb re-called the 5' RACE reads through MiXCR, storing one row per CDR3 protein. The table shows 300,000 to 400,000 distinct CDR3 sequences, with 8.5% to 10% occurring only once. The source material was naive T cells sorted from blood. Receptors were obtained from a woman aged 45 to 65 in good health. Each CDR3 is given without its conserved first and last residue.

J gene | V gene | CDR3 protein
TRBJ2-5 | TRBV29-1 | SVLAGKTQY
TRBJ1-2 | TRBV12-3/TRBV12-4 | ASSLDFYGYT
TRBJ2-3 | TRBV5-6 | ASSLASYTQY
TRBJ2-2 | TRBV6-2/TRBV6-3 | ASTNPNRWNTGELF
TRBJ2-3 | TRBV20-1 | SARSSTSGSRVDTQY
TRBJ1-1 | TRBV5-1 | ASSLGTQGVNTEAF
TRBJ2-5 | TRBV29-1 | SVLLTGRQETQY
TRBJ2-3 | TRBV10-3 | ASSAGSDTDTQY
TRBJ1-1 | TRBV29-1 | SVGPINTEAF
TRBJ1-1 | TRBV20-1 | SARGWHLNTEAF
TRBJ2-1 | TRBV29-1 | SVGTPALTVYNEQF
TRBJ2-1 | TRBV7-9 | ASSLSGTSGNNEQF
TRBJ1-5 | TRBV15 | ATSRGDRGRREPQH
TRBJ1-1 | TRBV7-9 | ASSSYRRNFEAF
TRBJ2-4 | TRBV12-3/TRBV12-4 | ASTQVTGIGIQY
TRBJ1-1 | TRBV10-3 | AIRGGAGNTEAF
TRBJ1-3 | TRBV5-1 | ASSRDRLGNTIY
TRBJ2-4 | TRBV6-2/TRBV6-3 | ASSYPPSRQLAKNIQY
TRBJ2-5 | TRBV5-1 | ASSLGDWTQETQY